This T cell receptor (beta chain) originates from a study of T cell responses to AZD1222 COVID-19 vaccine (dated by TCRdb to the early 2020s). In the study overall: A total of more than 230 trial participants underwent TCR sequencing, of whom some 210 received two doses of AZD1222 and about 25 received two doses of the MenACWY control vaccine. Trial participants were enrolled by age into subgroups of 18-55, 56-69 and 70-plus years, and roughly 150, 30 and 60 TCR-sequenced participants, respectively, were included in these subgroups.

Beyond this particular receptor, the publication reports: Reportedly, almost half of the unique spike-specific TCRs recognized epitopes lying outside the regions that are mutated in the B.1.351 and B.1.1.7 variants. After two AZD1222 doses, both the breadth and the depth of spike-specific TCRs were significantly higher than at day 0 and than in MenACWY recipients. Because no day 14 peak-response samples were available, the repertoires could be characterized only after the peak T cell response. Participants were mostly white British and included more females than males, and it was suggested by the authors that clonal diversity may have been underestimated. The vaccine-associated CD4 TCRs covered the entire spike protein, and the dominant responses fell in regions 160-218 and 743-854. The 56-69-year group was small, and its depth increase did not reach significance, likely because of low power. Conclusions about previously exposed vaccinees were limited because only 6 or 7 AZD1222 recipients were SARS-CoV-2 seropositive at baseline.

The CDR3 regions of human TCRbeta chains were subjected to immunosequencing. The study's processing was this. Repertoire TCRs were checked for matches against a reference library of SARS-CoV-2-specific TCRs that had been generated using the MIRA antigen-specificity platform. Breadth was defined as the fraction of unique TCRs that were SARS-CoV-2-associated, and depth was defined as the fraction of total T cells that were SARS-CoV-2-associated. Using the MIRA data, every spike-specific TCR was mapped to the spike region that the TCR reacted to and assigned to either a CD4 or a CD8 class. Log10-transformed breadth and depth values were compared by one-way ANOVA with Sidak's multiple comparisons tests. TCRdb provides this immuneACCESS table in a form limited to in-frame rearrangements. Some clones are lacking; in checked studies, under half of them reflect an unresolved V gene, and why the rest are absent is not known. The DNA gave D and trimming, while V, J and clone size come from that table. The sample has 180,000 or so clones on record, 90% to 95% of them singletons. The top ten constitute 1% of the sample.

The time point label corresponds to: about 28 days (+/-7) after the second vaccine dose. Because spike-specific TCR depth and breadth did not differ between the two schedules, AZD1222 recipients who got a second dose at roughly 4 weeks were pooled with those who got a second dose at roughly 12 weeks. Samples from vaccinated people were obtained from the UK trials COV001 and COV002, which included a single-blind randomized controlled phase 2/3 trial of AZD1222 (ChAdOx1 nCoV-19) in healthy adults. For TCRbeta chain sequencing, PBMC samples were collected from trial participants at day 0 and at day 28 after the second dose. Note on this clone: Its binding antigen is unknown. No per-base quality is available; no much larger clone lies one base away.

The origin of this receptor is an adult who received the AZD1222 COVID-19 vaccine. The sequencing here drew on peripheral blood, taken 28 days after the second AZD1222 dose.

The DNA sequence is as follows: TGTGCCTGGAGGGTCGGACACTATAATTCACCCCTCCACTTT. This encodes CAWRVGHYNSPLHF. The rearrangement joined TRBV30 to TRBJ1-6; TRBD1 is a possible D gene, resting on 5 matching bases. Taken from the germline V gene (reference sequence), the CDR1 and CDR2 loops are GTSNPN and SVGIG. The CDR3 numbers 14 residues from cysteine through phenylalanine. Only the CDR3 portion is preserved as DNA: 42 bases, with reading frame beginning at the first base. V loses 3 bases of germline sequence and J loses 3 bases, and the interval between the two ends is 9 bases.